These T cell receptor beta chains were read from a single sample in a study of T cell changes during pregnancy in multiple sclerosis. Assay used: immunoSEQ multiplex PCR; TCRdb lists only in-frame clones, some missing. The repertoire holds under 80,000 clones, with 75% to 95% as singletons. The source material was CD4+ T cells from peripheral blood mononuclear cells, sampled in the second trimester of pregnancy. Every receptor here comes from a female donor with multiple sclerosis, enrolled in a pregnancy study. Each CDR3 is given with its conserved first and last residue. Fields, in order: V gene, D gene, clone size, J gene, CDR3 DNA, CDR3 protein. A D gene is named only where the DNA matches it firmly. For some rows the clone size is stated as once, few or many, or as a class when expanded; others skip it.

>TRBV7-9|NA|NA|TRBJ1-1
TGTGCCAGCAGCCTTACACCCGTCTCGACAGAAACGAACACTGAAGCTTTCTTT
CASSLTPVSTETNTEAFF
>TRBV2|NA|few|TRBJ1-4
TGTGCCAGCCGTCGTGACAGGTCTAATGAAAAACTGTTTTTT
CASRRDRSNEKLFF
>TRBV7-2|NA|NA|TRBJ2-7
TGTGCCAGCAGCTTAGTTTTTTTGAGGACAGCCAATTCCTACGAGCAGTACTTC
CASSLVFLRTANSYEQYF
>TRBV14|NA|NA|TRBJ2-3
TGTGCCAGCAGCCAAGATGGGGCCACTTTCACAGATACGCAGTATTTT
CASSQDGATFTDTQYF
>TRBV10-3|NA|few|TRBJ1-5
TGTGCCATCAGTGAGTCAGGGGCTCAGCCCCAGCATTTT
CAISESGAQPQHF
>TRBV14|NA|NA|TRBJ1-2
TGTGCCAGCAGCCAAGTAAAGGGGGTGCTCACCTTC
CASSQVKGVLTF
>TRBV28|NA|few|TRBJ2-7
TGTGCCAGCAGGCCCCAGGGGGGTTCCTACGAGCAGTACTTC
CASRPQGGSYEQYF
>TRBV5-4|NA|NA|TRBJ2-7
TGTGCCAGCAGCTTGGGCCAGCGGGCCTACGAGCAGTACTTC
CASSLGQRAYEQYF
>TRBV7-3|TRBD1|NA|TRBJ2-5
TGTGCCAGCAGCTTAAATCGGACAGGGCTGGAGACCCAGTACTTC
CASSLNRTGLETQYF
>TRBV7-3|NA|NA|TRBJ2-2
TGTGCCAGCAGCCCTGCTGGACAAGCGAACACCGGGGAGCTGTTTTTT
CASSPAGQANTGELFF
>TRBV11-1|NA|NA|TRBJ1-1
TGTGCCAGCAGCTGGGGCACAGCGAACACTGAAGCTTTCTTT
CASSWGTANTEAFF
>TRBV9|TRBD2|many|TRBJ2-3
TGTGCCAGCAGCGTTACCGGGACTAGCGCCGATACGCAGTATTTT
CASSVTGTSADTQYF